The 9 T cell receptor beta chains below come from one sample, sequenced in a study of blood T cell repertoires in COVID-19. The method was immunoSEQ multiplex PCR; TCRdb's version includes in-frame clones alone and lacks a portion of them. The sample includes 150,000 to 200,000 clones, roughly nine tenths of them seen just once. The sequencing input was peripheral blood. The receptors were gathered from a woman aged 70-85 years with acute or convalescent COVID-19.

The gene calls are TRBV5-1 and TRBJ2-7, with D perhaps matching TRBD1 (5 bases). V was pared by 0 bases and J by 5 bases, with 15 bases between. The CDR3 has 15 residues. Germline V gene data show CDR1 as SGHRS and CDR2 as YFSETQ. The CDR3 DNA is TGCGCCAGCAGCTTGGCTAGTCAGGGATGGGACGAGCAGTACTTC. Translating gives CASSLASQGWDEQYF.

The V and J genes are TRBV28 and TRBJ1-2, with TRBD1 identical over 12 bases. V shed 5 bases and J 5 bases; nucleotides not matched to a gene: 9. There are 16 residues in the CDR3. Germline-derived CDR1 and CDR2 are MDHEN and SYDVKM. The CDR3 DNA is TGTGCCAGCAGTCCCGGGACAGGGGGCGCATATTATGGCTACACCTTC. Amino acid sequence: CASSPGTGGAYYGYTF.

This clone has a single count. V and J are TRBV30 and TRBJ2-2, with a weak D call TRBD2 (7 bases). V was shortened by 4 bases and J by 8 bases, with 17 bases between the two germline ends. This CDR3 contains 14 residues. The germline V gene encodes CDR1 GTSNPN and CDR2 SVGIG (reference sequence). CDR3 protein: CAWTLGGAPGELFF. CDR3 bases: TGTGCCTGGACCCTAGGGGGGGCCCCGGGGGAGCTGTTTTTT.

This rearrangement joins TRBV27 to TRBJ2-5; maybe TRBD2 (6 bases). Trimming pared 1 base from V and 4 bases from J, leaving 10 bases between. This CDR3 is 14 amino acids long. Germline loops: CDR1 MNHEY, CDR2 SMNVEV (reference sequence). The CDR3 here is CASSLWGVGETQYF. Here the CDR3 DNA reads TGTGCCAGCAGTTTATGGGGGGTTGGAGAGACCCAGTACTTC.

The chain joins TRBV7-8 to TRBJ1-2; 9 positions agree with TRBD1. CDR1 SGHVS and CDR2 FQNEAQ come from the germline V gene. The CDR3 runs 17 residues. Trimming took 1 base from V and 2 from J; bases not matched to a gene: 8. This CDR3 reads CASSLDRRTGANYGYTF. CDR3 in DNA: TGTGCCAGCAGCTTAGATCGTCGGACAGGGGCCAACTATGGCTACACCTTC.

The chain's CDR3 is CASSPNRGAVQPQHF. DNA of the CDR3: TGTGCCAGCAGCCCAAACAGGGGCGCGGTTCAGCCCCAGCATTTT. The rearrangement uses TRBV7-2 and TRBJ1-5; 7 bases align to TRBD1. The J segment lost 6 bases and the V segment lost 5 bases, leaving 10 bases of the junction unmatched. CDR3 length: 15 residues. Germline CDR1 SGHTA, CDR2 FQGNSA.

This chain's CDR3 is CASSSTTDYGYTF. CDR3 nucleotides: TGCGCCAGCAGCTCGACGACAGACTATGGCTACACCTTC. The rearrangement joins TRBV5-1 to TRBJ1-2; TRBD1 is a possible D gene (5 bases). The CDR3 has 13 amino acids. V was clipped by 3 bases and J by 3 bases, with 9 bases between them. CDR1 and CDR2 (germline): SGHRS, YFSETQ. The full variable domain, in which reference TRBV5-1 and TRBJ1-2 provide the parts outside the CDR3, is KAGVTQTPRYLIKTRGQQVTLSCSPISGHRSVSWYQQTPGQGLQFLFEYFSETQRNKGNFPGRFSGRQFSNSRSEMNVSTLELGDSALYLCASSSTTDYGYTFGSGTRLTVV.

This clone was picked up one time. The chain couples TRBV7-2 to TRBJ1-2; D call uncertain. The ends were cut back, 6 bases at V and 4 bases at J, with 9 bases in the middle. This CDR3 contains 12 residues. Germline V gives CDR1 SGHTA, CDR2 FQGNSA. CDR3 in DNA: TGTGCCAGCAGGGAGGGTCCCTATGGCTACACCTTC. Translating it yields CASREGPYGYTF. Using reference TRBV7-2 and TRBJ1-2 for the parts outside the CDR3, the full variable domain is GAGVSQSPSNKVTEKGKDVELRCDPISGHTALYWYRQSLGQGLEFLIYFQGNSAPDKSGLPSDRFSAERTGGSVSTLTIQRTQQEDSAVYLCASREGPYGYTFGSGTRLTVV.

The chain combines TRBV11-2 with TRBJ1-2, with 7 bases fitting TRBD1. The CDR3 runs to 15 residues. V gave up 5 bases and J gave up 3 bases; unmatched junction bases: 9. The germline CDR1 and CDR2 sequences are SGHAT and FQNNGV. The CDR3 sequence: CASSKRPGTDYGYTF. The CDR3 DNA reads TGTGCCAGCAGCAAAAGACCGGGGACAGACTATGGCTACACCTTC.